Here is one T cell receptor beta chain with its context. Its antigen is unknown. 60 Vbeta and 13 Jbeta primers were used in PCR. Profiled with immunoSEQ multiplex PCR; TCRdb holds only in-frame clones, not every one. Of tens of thousands of clones listed, more than 60% are singletons. The record originates from a study of cytomegalovirus exposure and HLA in healthy donors. Background on the study: Falling in the Caucasian-associated ancestry cluster were 80% to 90% of some 400 genotyped donors. General study points: Most sequenced TCRs were rare (though some public TCRs occurred in many donors). Some V segments (TRBV6-2 and TRBV6-3 among them) were excluded as indistinguishable.

The CDR3 is made up of 16 amino acids. Sample: PBMCs. J is TRBJ2-7 and V is TRBV21-1; the D call TRBD2 from the table was never checked on the DNA. TRBV21-1 is an annotated pseudogene. This sequence originates from a male donor in good health and CMV-seropositive. This CDR3 is CASSKVGRLLSYEQYF. As DNA, the CDR3 is TGTGCCAGCAGCAAAGTTGGCAGACTCTTATCTTACGAGCAGTACTTC.